The next 22 T cell receptor beta chains were all read from a single sample in a study of persistence of HIV-infected CD4 T cells. The immunoSEQ assay was version 4, run in survey mode. Measured with immunoSEQ multiplex PCR; TCRdb has only the in-frame clones, and not every one. The sample holds about 28,000 clones, roughly 78% seen once. No antigen is known for these receptors. Cells were stimulated with CMV-infected fibroblast lysates at around 9.1 ug/mL. CD40L-negative CD69-negative CD45RO-high memory CD4+ T cells were sorted as populations depleted of antigen-responding cells. The input for sequencing was CD4+ T cells sorted from PBMCs after roughly 17-hour stimulation, taken from a patient who received antiretroviral therapy. These receptor sequences come from an adult man with HIV who was CMV-seropositive.

This clone has a single count. The chain recombines TRBV28 with TRBJ1-1; D ambiguous. Germline V gene sequence: CDR1 MDHEN, CDR2 SYDVKM. V shed 6 bases and J shed 3 bases, with 17 bases lying between them. The length of the CDR3 is 15 residues. The CDR3 sequence is CASSLFGGGDTEAFF. CDR3 DNA: TGTGCCAGCAGCTTGTTTGGTGGTGGGGACACTGAAGCTTTCTTT. Drawing the rest from reference TRBV28 and TRBJ1-1, the complete variable domain is DVKVTQSSRYLVKRTGEKVFLECVQDMDHENMFWYRQDPGLGLRLIYFSYDVKMKEKGDIPEGYSVSREKKERFSLILESASTNQTSMYLCASSLFGGGDTEAFFGQGTRLTVV.

The V gene is TRBV3-1 (or the pseudogene TRBV3-2), the J gene TRBJ1-5; D uncertain. The V end lost 2 bases, the J end lost 7 bases, and 15 bases lay between the germline ends. The CDR3 loop spans 15 amino acids. Germline V CDR1 and CDR2: LGHDT, YNNKEL (reference sequence). The CDR3 spells CASSQRRRAGQPQHF. CDR3 nucleotide sequence: TGTGCCAGCAGCCAAAGGCGGAGGGCCGGACAGCCCCAGCATTTT.

The chain recombines TRBV9 with TRBJ1-3; D remains ambiguous. Between the trimmed V and J ends, which lost 2 bases and 0 bases, there was a span of 12 bases. Germline V gene sequence: CDR1 SGDLS, CDR2 YYNGEE. This CDR3 region has 16 residues. CDR3 loop: CASSVLEPRSGNTIYF. Written as DNA, the CDR3 is TGTGCCAGCAGCGTTTTGGAACCTCGCTCTGGAAACACCATATATTTT.

The chain combines TRBV6-1 with TRBJ1-3; D is undetermined. Germline values: CDR1 MNHNS, CDR2 SASEGT. V was cut by 0 bases and J by 0 bases, with 6 bases left in between. The CDR3 is made up of 15 amino acids. The CDR3 protein is CASSEAPHSGNTIYF. Written as DNA, the CDR3 is TGTGCCAGCAGTGAAGCACCGCACTCTGGAAACACCATATATTTT.

V gene TRBV10-3 combines with J gene TRBJ2-2; tentatively, D is TRBD1 (5 bases). Between the trimmed V and J ends, which lost 2 bases and 6 bases, there was a span of 10 bases. CDR3 length: 14 amino acids. Germline V gene data show CDR1 as ENHRY and CDR2 as SYGVKD. The CDR3 DNA follows: TGTGCCATCAGTGAGCCCAGGGATTCCGGGGAGCTGTTTTTT. Translation: CAISEPRDSGELFF.

This clone was counted only a few times. The chain couples TRBV5-1 to TRBJ2-1, with 9 bases aligning to TRBD1. J gave up 8 bases and V 2 bases, and 8 bases lay outside the gene matches. The CDR3 covers 15 residues. Germline V gene data show CDR1 as SGHRS and CDR2 as YFSETQ. The DNA for the CDR3 is TGCGCCAGCAGCTTACCGGGACAGGGAAGGGATGAGCAGTTCTTC. Residues: CASSLPGQGRDEQFF. Complete variable domain (other parts from reference TRBV5-1 and TRBJ2-1): KAGVTQTPRYLIKTRGQQVTLSCSPISGHRSVSWYQQTPGQGLQFLFEYFSETQRNKGNFPGRFSGRQFSNSRSEMNVSTLELGDSALYLCASSLPGQGRDEQFFGPGTRLTVL.

As regards this clone: Compared with germline, one end of the junction differs, possibly owing to a read error. The chain links TRBV7-2 to TRBJ2-7; 9 positions agree with TRBD2. There are 14 residues in the CDR3. Looked up from germline, CDR1 is SGHTA and CDR2 is FQGNSA. Written as DNA, the CDR3 is TGTGCCAGCAGCTTCTGGACTAGCGAGTACGGGCAGTACTTC. Translated: CASSFWTSEYGQYF.

The chain is built from TRBV27 and TRBJ1-1, with unresolved D. Germline lookup yields CDR1 MNHEY and CDR2 SMNVEV (reference sequence). The germline V and J ends were trimmed by 5 bases and 6 bases, with 13 bases remaining between them. This CDR3 comprises 13 residues. This CDR3 is CASSRDRTSEAFF. The CDR3 coding sequence is TGTGCCAGCAGTCGCGACCGGACTTCTGAAGCTTTCTTT.

This clone has more than one count but fewer than ten. The genes are TRBV2 and TRBJ1-1; 7 positions match TRBD1. J gave up 1 base and V 7 bases, and 3 bases lay outside the gene matches. Germline values: CDR1 SNHLY, CDR2 FYNNEI. The CDR3 consists of 13 residues. The CDR3 loop is CASTRQGNTEAFF. CDR3 bases: TGTGCCAGCACTAGACAGGGGAACACTGAAGCTTTCTTT.

The CDR3 protein is CASSSIGQGFETQYF. In DNA form, the CDR3 reads TGTGCCAGCAGCTCGATAGGACAGGGGTTCGAGACCCAGTACTTC. The rearrangement joins TRBV5-6 to TRBJ2-5, with TRBD1 matching 9 bases. CDR1 is SGHDT and CDR2 is YYEEEE in the germline V gene. This CDR3 comprises 15 residues. V lost 3 bases and J lost 5; bases outside the gene matches: 8.

The chain employs TRBV6-5 and TRBJ2-7, with D possibly being TRBD2 (6 bases). Trimming took 6 bases from V and 4 from J, leaving 19 bases between them. From germline, CDR1 is MNHEY and CDR2 SVGAGI. The CDR3 contains 15 residues. In DNA, the CDR3 is TGTGCCAGCAGCCCCCCGGGCGGGGAAAGGTACGAGCAGTACTTC. It yields the protein CASSPPGGERYEQYF.

This clone was seen a single time. The chain recombines TRBV3-1 (or the pseudogene TRBV3-2) with TRBJ1-3, with TRBD1 as a possible D gene (6 bases). The CDR3 is 14 residues long. V gave up 6 bases and J gave up 4 bases, with 13 bases separating them. Looked up from germline, CDR1 is LGHDT and CDR2 is YNNKEL (reference sequence). The CDR3 DNA reads as TGTGCCAGCAGAACCGGGACAACGGGAAACACCATATATTTT. Translation gives CASRTGTTGNTIYF.

The V call is TRBV2, the J call TRBJ2-6; D may be TRBD1 (6 bases). The CDR3 extends over 16 amino acids. CDR1 is SNHLY, CDR2 FYNNEI, per germline. Trimming took 7 bases from V and 0 from J, leaving 13 bases between them. CDR3 region: CASKRQGNSGANVLTF. CDR3 sequence (DNA): TGTGCCAGCAAGAGGCAGGGGAACTCTGGGGCCAACGTCCTGACTTTC.

This chain uses TRBV5-1 with TRBJ1-1; no clear D gene. The V gene lost 5 bases and the J gene lost 6 bases, with 17 bases spanning the gap. There are 14 residues in the CDR3. Germline lookup yields CDR1 SGHRS and CDR2 YFSETQ. CDR3 bases: TGCGCCAGCAGTCTGACCCAGGTTGCCGCTGAAGCTTTCTTT. Its translation: CASSLTQVAAEAFF.

The rearrangement links TRBV7-2 to TRBJ1-4; no reliable D call. The length of the CDR3 is 14 residues. The germline V and J ends were trimmed by 2 bases and 5 bases, with 9 bases remaining between them. CDR1 is SGHTA, CDR2 FQGNSA, per germline. The CDR3 DNA reads as TGTGCCAGCAGCTTACCGGACGCGAATGAAAAACTGTTTTTT. This translates into CASSLPDANEKLFF.

This CDR3 reads CASSWTSGGVRGSYEQYF. The CDR3 coding sequence is TGCGCCAGCAGCTGGACTAGCGGGGGGGTCCGAGGCTCCTACGAGCAGTACTTC. The genes are TRBV5-1 and TRBJ2-7; 15 bases map to TRBD2. The junction had 7 bases not matched to a gene; V was cut back by 3 bases and J by 0 bases. The CDR3 extends over 18 amino acids. Germline CDR1 is SGHRS and CDR2 is YFSETQ. Using reference TRBV5-1 and TRBJ2-7 for the parts outside the CDR3, the full variable domain is KAGVTQTPRYLIKTRGQQVTLSCSPISGHRSVSWYQQTPGQGLQFLFEYFSETQRNKGNFPGRFSGRQFSNSRSEMNVSTLELGDSALYLCASSWTSGGVRGSYEQYFGPGTRLTVT.

This chain joins TRBV28 and TRBJ2-5; TRBD2 agrees at 13 bases. Germline CDR1 and CDR2: MDHEN and SYDVKM. The CDR3 sequence is 16 residues long. Trimming removed 4 bases from V and 5 bases from J; junction bases left unmatched: 7. Written as DNA, the CDR3 is TGTGCCAGCAGTTCTACTAGCGGGGGGGCGTGGGAGACCCAGTACTTC. Translating it yields CASSSTSGGAWETQYF.

The rearrangement uses TRBV19 and TRBJ2-1; unclear D gene. Trimming removed 9 bases from V and 2 bases from J, with 11 bases in between. The CDR3 runs to 13 residues. Germline V CDR1 and CDR2: LNHDA, SQIVND (reference sequence). The CDR3: CASATKAYNEQFF. The CDR3, as DNA: TGTGCCAGCGCAACTAAGGCCTACAATGAGCAGTTCTTC.

This clone was picked up one time. The V gene is TRBV19, the J gene TRBJ1-1; 9 nucleotides agree with TRBD1. This CDR3 comprises 17 residues. Germline CDR1 and CDR2: LNHDA and SQIVND (reference sequence). V trimming: 7 bases; J trimming: 4 bases; junction bases outside the gene matches: 16. The CDR3 DNA reads TGTGCCAGTACCCGATTCCCCCCCACAGGGGGCGGCACTGAAGCTTTCTTT. It yields the protein CASTRFPPTGGGTEAFF.

The rearrangement uses TRBV5-1 and TRBJ2-2, with a tentative D call TRBD1 (6 bases). The CDR3 contains 15 residues. Per germline, CDR1 SGHRS and CDR2 YFSETQ. Trimming pared 0 bases from V and 2 bases from J, leaving 8 bases between. CDR3 nucleotide sequence: TGCGCCAGCAGCTTGGGGACAGTTAACACCGGGGAGCTGTTTTTT. It specifies CASSLGTVNTGELFF.

This clone was counted between two and nine times. This CDR3 is CASRTGTGLEAFF. CDR3 in DNA: TGTGCCAGCAGAACCGGGACAGGGTTGGAAGCTTTCTTT. The genes are TRBV6-5 and TRBJ1-1, with 9 nucleotides matching TRBD1. The germline gives CDR1 MNHEY, CDR2 SVGAGI. The CDR3 has 13 amino acids. V was clipped by 6 bases and J by 8 bases; unmatched bases: 7.

The V gene is TRBV7-6, the J gene TRBJ2-1; 8 bases agree with TRBD2. This CDR3 spans 17 amino acids. The trim removed 5 bases at V and 10 bases at J, leaving 19 bases unmatched. Per germline, CDR1 SGHVS and CDR2 FNYEAQ. CDR3 in amino acids: CASSHRCAGGMDCEQFF. CDR3 in DNA: TGTGCCAGCAGCCACCGTTGCGCGGGGGGTATGGATTGCGAGCAGTTCTTC. The whole variable domain, filled in from reference TRBV7-6 and TRBJ2-1, reads GAGVSQSPRYKVTKRGQDVALRCDPISGHVSLYWYRQALGQGPEFLTYFNYEAQQDKSGLPNDRFSAERPEGSISTLTIQRTEQRDSAMYRCASSHRCAGGMDCEQFFGPGTRLTVL.